This TCR delta chain was retrieved from a study of Vδ1+ human thymocytes. Germline CDR1 reads TSWWSYY; CDR2 reads QGS. The CDR3 length is 18 residues. V dropped 3 bases and J dropped 0; count of bases not matched to a gene: 9. Findings of the study overall: Despite high sort purity, around 19% of thymic T cell receptor delta sequences were Vdelta2. Highly polyclonal TRG and TRD repertoires with Gaussian CDR3 length distributions appeared in thymus.

Regarding this clone: No antigen is known for it.

RNA was extracted from the cells and then reverse transcribed. CDR3 amplicons came from multiplex PCR with pooled V-gene forward and constant-region reverse primers. TCRdb reprocessed the multiplex PCR reads through CATT. The table shows 70,000 or so delta-chain clones, with roughly a third occurring only once. Source material: Vdelta1+ gamma-delta thymocytes from the thymus. Subset indicated: FACS-sorted CD3+ TCRalphabeta- TCRVdelta1+ TCRVdelta2- thymocytes. The chain links TRDV1 to TRDJ1; TRDD3 aligns across 11 bases. The TCR originated in a boy under two years old who had congenital heart surgery. DNA of the CDR3: TGTGCTCTTGGGGAGGGCCTGGGGGATACTTCCGACACCGATAAACTCATCTTT. Protein product: CALGEGLGDTSDTDKLIF.